What follows are 2 T cell receptor beta chains derived from one specimen sequenced in a study of shared clonotypes between healthy human individuals. CD8 cells classed as naive were CD45RO-negative and positively selected for CCR7, excluding terminally differentiated effector memory CD45RA+ cells. Produced via immunoSEQ multiplex PCR; TCRdb's table is partial and in-frame only. The sample yields about 820,000 clones, 85% to 95% seen once. The sequencing input was naive CD8+ T cells sorted from blood. The receptors derive from a man aged 25 to 45 in good health.

This chain uses TRBV29-1 with TRBJ2-7; D is perhaps TRBD1 (5 bases). The CDR3 is 15 amino acids. The V end was cut by 0 bases, the J end by 0 bases, with 12 bases between. Germline CDR1 reads SQVTM; CDR2 reads ANQGSEA. CDR3: CSVEESAGFSYEQYF. CDR3 in DNA: TGCAGCGTTGAAGAAAGCGCAGGGTTCTCCTACGAGCAGTACTTC.

The chain employs TRBV4-1 and TRBJ2-5; tentatively, D is TRBD1 or TRBD2 (6 bases each). Germline CDR1 reads MGHRA; CDR2 reads YSYEKL. The V and J ends lost 5 bases and 0 bases respectively, with 16 bases between them. CDR3 length equals 16 residues. The CDR3 loop is CASSSRGGPDQETQYF. CDR3 coding DNA: TGCGCCAGCAGCTCCCGAGGGGGGCCGGACCAAGAGACCCAGTACTTC.